The 28 T cell receptor beta chains below were found in one sample sequenced in a study of T cell responses to AZD1222 COVID-19 vaccine. The table came from immunoSEQ multiplex PCR; TCRdb's copy has only in-frame clones and leaves some out. The table shows 150,000 to 200,000 clones, with approximately 92% occurring only once. The sequencing here drew on peripheral blood, taken on day 0 of AZD1222 vaccination. The receptors here all came from an adult in good health.

The CDR3 loop is CASSTDRGPGETQYF. The DNA for the CDR3 is TGTGCCAGCAGCACCGACAGGGGGCCGGGAGAGACCCAGTACTTC. The rearrangement joins TRBV7-9 to TRBJ2-5; TRBD1 matches 10 bases. Germline-derived CDR1 and CDR2 are SEHNR and FQNEAQ (reference sequence). The CDR3 consists of 15 residues. V shed 5 bases and J 4 bases; nucleotides not matched to a gene: 7.

J is TRBJ2-5 and V is TRBV7-2; 8 bases match TRBD2. The germline gives CDR1 SGHTA, CDR2 FQGNSA. The junction had 9 bases not matched to a gene; V was cut back by 5 bases and J by 4 bases. CDR3 length: 15 residues. CDR3 bases: TGTGCCAGCAGCCAAGGCGGGGGGCCGCTAGAGACCCAGTACTTC. This gives the protein CASSQGGGPLETQYF.

The V gene is TRBV9, the J gene TRBJ1-2; D not resolved. CDR3 length equals 13 residues. Germline V gives CDR1 SGDLS, CDR2 YYNGEE. Between the trimmed V and J ends, which lost 0 bases and 0 bases, there was a span of 3 bases. CDR3 residues: CASSVGTNYGYTF. DNA of the CDR3: TGTGCCAGCAGCGTAGGAACTAACTATGGCTACACCTTC. Full variable domain (remainder filled in from reference TRBV9 and TRBJ1-2): DSGVTQTPKHLITATGQRVTLRCSPRSGDLSVYWYQQSLDQGLQFLIQYYNGEERAKGNILERFSAQQFPDLHSELNLSSLELGDSALYFCASSVGTNYGYTFGSGTRLTVV.

The V and J genes are TRBV28 and TRBJ2-3; no clear D. This CDR3 comprises 13 residues. V dropped 6 bases and J dropped 4 bases, with 11 bases sitting between them. The germline V gene encodes CDR1 MDHEN and CDR2 SYDVKM. The CDR3: CASRDGPADTQYF. Written as DNA, the CDR3 is TGTGCCAGCAGAGACGGACCCGCAGATACGCAGTATTTT.

The rearrangement links TRBV11-2 to TRBJ1-1; D perhaps matches TRBD1 (5 bases). The CDR3 runs 13 residues. Germline V gene data show CDR1 as SGHAT and CDR2 as FQNNGV. Trimming removed 7 bases at V and 3 bases at J, with 12 bases between. CDR3 in DNA: TGTGCCAGCATCTTCGGGGGGGACACTGAAGCTTTCTTT. This codes for CASIFGGDTEAFF.

The V call is TRBV5-1, the J call TRBJ1-1; D is unresolved. The CDR3 contains 12 residues. The germline gives CDR1 SGHRS, CDR2 YFSETQ. V dropped 4 bases and J dropped 1 base, with 5 bases sitting between them. The DNA of the CDR3 is TGCGCCAGCAGCCGAAAGAACACTGAAGCTTTCTTT. It encodes CASSRKNTEAFF.

This chain links TRBV27 with TRBJ1-1, with D possibly matching TRBD1 (5 bases). The CDR3 has 13 amino acids. CDR1 is MNHEY, CDR2 SMNVEV, per germline (reference sequence). Deletions cut 3 bases from V and 7 bases from J, with 12 bases between. The chain's CDR3 is CASSLNGGDEAFF. CDR3 nucleotides: TGTGCCAGCAGTTTGAACGGGGGTGATGAAGCTTTCTTT.

The chain recombines TRBV6-5 with TRBJ1-4; 7 nucleotides agree with TRBD1. The CDR3 is made up of 15 amino acids. Looked up from germline, CDR1 is MNHEY and CDR2 is SVGAGI. Trimming removed 2 bases from V and 14 bases from J; junction bases left unmatched: 14. Here the CDR3 DNA reads TGTGCCAGCAGTTACACGACGACAGTATCGGACAGGCTGTTTTTT. Amino acid sequence: CASSYTTTVSDRLFF.

The V and J genes are TRBV4-1 and TRBJ2-1; 10 bases are shared with TRBD1. From germline, CDR1 is MGHRA and CDR2 YSYEKL. The length of the CDR3 is 12 residues. Unmatched junction bases numbered 3, after V lost 10 bases and J lost 6 bases. The CDR3 loop reads CATRDRGNEQFF. CDR3 nucleotide sequence: TGCGCCACCCGGGACAGGGGCAATGAGCAGTTCTTC.

The V gene is TRBV7-2, the J gene TRBJ2-1; TRBD2 aligns across 13 bases. The CDR3 runs 19 residues. Losses at the gene ends were 5 bases for V and 7 bases for J; bases not matched to a gene: 17. Germline V gives CDR1 SGHTA, CDR2 FQGNSA. The CDR3 DNA is TGTGCCAGCAGCCCCCGCTGGACTAGCGGGGGCCGCCGTCGTAATGAGCAGTTCTTC. Translating gives CASSPRWTSGGRRRNEQFF.

The gene calls are TRBV18 and TRBJ1-6; 11 bases map to TRBD1. Germline CDR1 reads KGHSH; CDR2 reads LQKENI. The CDR3 consists of 16 residues. Unmatched junction bases numbered 9, after V lost 4 bases and J lost 10 bases. CDR3 amino acids: CASSLHRDRGGSPLHF. The CDR3, as DNA: TGTGCCAGCTCACTTCACCGGGACAGGGGGGGATCACCCCTCCACTTT.

This chain connects TRBV9 to TRBJ1-6, with 10 bases aligning to TRBD1. The CDR3 spans 17 residues. The trim removed 2 bases at V and 10 bases at J, leaving 12 bases unmatched. The germline gives CDR1 SGDLS, CDR2 YYNGEE. The CDR3 is CASSVRTGGDSGSPLHF. Written as DNA, the CDR3 is TGTGCCAGCAGCGTCAGGACAGGGGGGGATTCGGGGTCACCCCTCCACTTT.

The rearrangement joins TRBV3-1 (or the pseudogene TRBV3-2) to TRBJ1-1; no definite D call. V lost 3 bases to trimming and J lost 1 base, with 9 bases between them. Per germline, CDR1 LGHDT and CDR2 YNNKEL (reference sequence). This CDR3 has 14 residues. The CDR3 DNA is TGTGCCAGCAGCCACGGTCGGACGAACACTGAAGCTTTCTTT. Translated, it gives CASSHGRTNTEAFF.

The gene calls are TRBV15 and TRBJ1-4, with no clear D. The V end was cut by 5 bases, the J end by 5 bases, with 9 bases between. The V gene's germline CDR1 is LNHNV and CDR2 YYDKDF (reference sequence). The CDR3 covers 13 residues. The CDR3 loop reads CATSSSLNEKLFF. As DNA, the CDR3 is TGTGCCACCAGCTCCAGCCTAAATGAAAAACTGTTTTTT.

This clone appeared a single time. V and J are TRBV11-2 and TRBJ2-3; 7 positions agree with TRBD2. Germline lookup yields CDR1 SGHAT and CDR2 FQNNGV. The CDR3 has 16 residues. Trimming at V came to 1 base and at J to 4 bases, leaving 8 bases not matched to a gene. This chain's CDR3 is CASSLGLGGKADTQYF. CDR3 in DNA: TGTGCCAGCAGCTTAGGATTGGGGGGGAAGGCAGATACGCAGTATTTT. The variable domain in full, with the rest retrieved from reference TRBV11-2 and TRBJ2-3, is EAGVAQSPRYKIIEKRQSVAFWCNPISGHATLYWYQQILGQGPKLLIQFQNNGVVDDSQLPKDRFSAERLKGVDSTLKIQPAKLEDSAVYLCASSLGLGGKADTQYFGPGTRLTVL.

The chain employs TRBV7-8 and TRBJ1-2; 7 bases map to TRBD1. The CDR3 covers 14 residues. Trimming took 0 bases from V and 5 from J; bases not matched to a gene: 3. Germline values: CDR1 SGHVS, CDR2 FQNEAQ. The CDR3 spells CASSLATGRYGYTF. CDR3 DNA sequence: TGTGCCAGCAGCTTAGCGACAGGGAGGTATGGCTACACCTTC. Full variable domain (outside the CDR3, taken from reference TRBV7-8 and TRBJ1-2): GAGVSQSPRYKVAKRGQDVALRCDPISGHVSLFWYQQALGQGPEFLTYFQNEAQLDKSGLPSDRFFAERPEGSVSTLKIQRTQQEDSAVYLCASSLATGRYGYTFGSGTRLTVV.

The V gene is TRBV4-3, the J gene TRBJ1-2; possibly TRBD1 for D (6 bases). Germline-derived CDR1 and CDR2 are LGHNA and YSLEER. The CDR3 extends over 15 amino acids. V was clipped by 6 bases and J by 1 base, with 15 bases between them. The CDR3 DNA sequence: TGCGCCAGCAGTCGGGACATGACTGTTAACTATGGCTACACCTTC. It encodes CASSRDMTVNYGYTF.

This clone was recorded once. This chain connects TRBV28 to TRBJ1-2, with 8 bases that match TRBD1. The germline V gene has CDR1 MDHEN and CDR2 SYDVKM. V was clipped by 3 bases and J by 3 bases; unmatched bases: 3. The CDR3 runs to 14 residues. The DNA for the CDR3 is TGTGCCAGCAGTTTCACAGGGGGAGACTATGGCTACACCTTC. Its protein product is CASSFTGGDYGYTF.

The chain links TRBV2 to TRBJ1-1; possibly TRBD1 for D (5 bases). Trimming took off 5 bases at V and 4 bases at J, with 17 bases between the two ends. The V gene's germline CDR1 is SNHLY and CDR2 FYNNEI. This CDR3 is 15 amino acids long. The DNA for the CDR3 is TGTGCCAGCAGTTCCGGGACGGCTTCTGGCACTGAAGCTTTCTTT. As protein: CASSSGTASGTEAFF.

J is TRBJ1-1 and V is TRBV19; tentative D call: TRBD1 (6 bases). Trimming stripped 9 bases from V and 0 bases from J, with 11 bases between. The CDR3 length is 13 residues. Germline V CDR1 and CDR2: LNHDA, SQIVND (reference sequence). The DNA of the CDR3 is TGTGCCAGCGGGGGCAGCTTGAACACTGAAGCTTTCTTT. It is translated as CASGGSLNTEAFF.

This chain connects TRBV18 to TRBJ1-5; D possibly corresponds to TRBD1 (6 bases). This CDR3 spans 15 amino acids. V lost 0 bases and J lost 3, with 9 bases in between. The germline V gene encodes CDR1 KGHSH and CDR2 LQKENI. The CDR3 bases are TGTGCCAGCTCACCACCGGGGGGCTACAATCAGCCCCAGCATTTT. Its protein is CASSPPGGYNQPQHF.

This chain joins TRBV2 and TRBJ2-7; D gene ambiguous. CDR1 is SNHLY, CDR2 FYNNEI, per germline. This CDR3 has 20 amino acids. Trimming cost V 0 bases and J 3 bases, with 27 bases left between them. The CDR3 protein is CASSEALPQLLRHYGYEQYF. In DNA, the CDR3 is TGTGCCAGCAGTGAAGCGCTTCCGCAATTACTTCGACATTACGGCTACGAGCAGTACTTC.

The rearrangement joins TRBV5-4 to TRBJ1-2; 11 bases line up with TRBD1. Per the germline V gene, CDR1 is SGHNT and CDR2 is YYREEE (reference sequence). Trimming removed 4 bases from V and 0 bases from J; junction bases left unmatched: 2. This CDR3 is 15 amino acids long. The DNA of the CDR3 is TGTGCCAGCAGCAGGGGACAGGGGGCTAACTATGGCTACACCTTC. It translates to CASSRGQGANYGYTF.

The CDR3 nucleotides are TGTGCCAGCAGTTCCTCGAGGTTTCAGCCCCAGCATTTT. Encoded protein: CASSSSRFQPQHF. The chain has TRBV27 and TRBJ1-5; D call uncertain. CDR1 MNHEY and CDR2 SMNVEV come from the germline V gene (reference sequence). V lost 4 bases and J lost 6, with 10 bases in between. The CDR3 is 13 residues long.

This sequence joins TRBV19 and TRBJ1-2; 7 bases line up with TRBD1. Per the germline V gene, CDR1 is LNHDA and CDR2 is SQIVND (reference sequence). The CDR3 length is 13 residues. V lost 3 bases to trimming and J lost 5 bases; unmatched junction nucleotides: 3. CDR3 residues: CASSITGAYGYTF. For the CDR3, the DNA is TGTGCCAGTAGTATTACAGGGGCGTATGGCTACACCTTC.

The rearrangement uses TRBV12-3 or TRBV12-4 and TRBJ1-1; a possible D gene is TRBD1 (5 bases). The CDR3 sequence is 13 residues long. V gave up 4 bases and J gave up 10 bases, with 16 bases separating them. Here the CDR3 DNA reads TGTGCCAGCAGTTCAGCGGGAGGACACCGAGCTTTCTTT. It specifies CASSSAGGHRAFF.

CDR3 nucleotides: TGCGCCAGCGGGGGACAGCCGCCGAACACCGGGGAGCTGTTTTTT. It codes for CASGGQPPNTGELFF. J is TRBJ2-2 and V is TRBV5-1; the match to TRBD1 covers 7 bases. This CDR3 has 15 amino acids. Germline V gene sequence: CDR1 SGHRS, CDR2 YFSETQ. J gave up 0 bases and V 7 bases, and 6 bases lay outside the gene matches.

The V and J genes are TRBV5-6 and TRBJ2-2, with a weak D call TRBD2 (6 bases). Trimming left V 2 bases short and J 9 bases short, with 14 bases between. The CDR3 length is 14 residues. From germline, CDR1 is SGHDT and CDR2 YYEEEE. CDR3 region: CASSLGGEGRELFF. CDR3 DNA sequence: TGTGCCAGCAGCTTAGGCGGGGAAGGCCGGGAGCTGTTTTTT.